This T cell receptor beta chain was sequenced in a study of T-cell reconstitution after alpha-beta-depleted transplantation in children (dated by TCRdb to 2016 to 2017). General notes on the study: T-cell immune reconstitution after TCRalphabeta/CD19-depleted allogeneic hematopoietic cell transplantation in children was quantitatively tracked in the study by means of TCR repertoire profiling. What the research found in general, with its limitations: Apparently early alphabetaT-cell count recovery about two months after transplant reportedly relied on only several hundred rapidly expanded clones derived from non-depleted graft cells. In some patients, the high TCRbeta diversity seen at day 60 was put down to recipient T cells and intrathymic progenitors that had survived conditioning. Over subsequent months, a decline in hyperexpanded clone frequencies was noted, and after one year, T-cell counts and TCRbeta diversity were mostly ascribed to newly produced T cells.

At least ten counts were recorded for this clonotype. The clone's antigen remains unknown. One base away there is no much larger clone; base qualities are not given. Reading the label with the study, this specimen's time point is: day 60 (about 2 months) after transplantation. The treatment or condition label for this specimen denotes: allogeneic hematopoietic cell transplantation with graft depleted of TCRalphabeta T cells and CD19 B cells. The children who served as transplant recipients had been given grafts of TCRalphabeta/CD19-depleted allogeneic hematopoietic cells. Trimming at the junction amounts to 0 bases on V and 1 base on J, and the germline ends lie 13 bases apart. The CDR3 has 16 amino acids, counting the end cysteine and phenylalanine. Only the CDR3 portion is preserved as DNA: 48 bases, with reading frame beginning at the first base. Reading the germline V gene gives CDR1 MGHRA and CDR2 YSYEKL.

Library preparation used PCR. Sequenced using an Illumina HiSeq 2500. TCR library preparation used molecular barcoding, with unique molecular identifiers applied to normalize quantification of the TCRbeta repertoire. Clones were called with MiXCR by TCRdb after fastp trimmed the public reads at Q25, and only in-frame beta chains were retained. Each entry merges the rows of one CDR3 protein and shows their most common DNA and genes. Across this sample there are under 9,500 distinct CDR3 sequences, with around 14% seen only once. 50% to 60% of the sample belongs to the ten largest clones. Sequenced material: PBMCs, mostly from graft donor cells, taken 60 days after TCRalphabeta/CD19-depleted stem cell transplant. The chain is made from TRBV4-1 and TRBJ2-7, and the D gene may be TRBD2, 6 bases matching. The TCR sequence derives from a male patient between 10 and 17 years old who had a stem cell transplant for acute lymphoblastic leukemia, so the T cells may come from the graft donor. CDR3 protein: CASSQDKGTFSYEQYF. The bases are TGCGCCAGCAGCCAAGATAAAGGGACTTTTTCCTACGAGCAGTACTTC.